Below, one TCR beta chain is given with its context. Antigen unknown. Here immunoSEQ multiplex PCR was the method, and the copy in TCRdb shows in-frame clones only, minus some. The table records 23,000 or so clones, 70% to 90% of them present only once. These data belong to a study of T cells in localized non-small cell lung cancer. General observations from the study: Because sequencing included only one region (of the tumor), heterogeneity remains possible. Among the top 100 tumor clones, a median approximately 55 appeared in adjacent lung. Prolonged overall survival went with higher T cell density in the blood. In uninvolved adjacent lung, T cell clonality reached its highest value, exceeding tumor.

CDR3 length: 15 amino acids. This chain connects TRBV12-2 to TRBJ1-1; the table assigns TRBD1, which was not confirmed against the DNA. TRBV12-2 is a known pseudogene. Sequencing used peripheral blood, obtained before any cancer treatment. This TCR was sampled from an older male donor with stage II squamous cell lung carcinoma. The CDR3 region has the DNA TGTGCAAGTCGCAACCGACCGGGACAGCTAGTTGAAGCTTTCTTT. Protein sequence: CASRNRPGQLVEAFF.